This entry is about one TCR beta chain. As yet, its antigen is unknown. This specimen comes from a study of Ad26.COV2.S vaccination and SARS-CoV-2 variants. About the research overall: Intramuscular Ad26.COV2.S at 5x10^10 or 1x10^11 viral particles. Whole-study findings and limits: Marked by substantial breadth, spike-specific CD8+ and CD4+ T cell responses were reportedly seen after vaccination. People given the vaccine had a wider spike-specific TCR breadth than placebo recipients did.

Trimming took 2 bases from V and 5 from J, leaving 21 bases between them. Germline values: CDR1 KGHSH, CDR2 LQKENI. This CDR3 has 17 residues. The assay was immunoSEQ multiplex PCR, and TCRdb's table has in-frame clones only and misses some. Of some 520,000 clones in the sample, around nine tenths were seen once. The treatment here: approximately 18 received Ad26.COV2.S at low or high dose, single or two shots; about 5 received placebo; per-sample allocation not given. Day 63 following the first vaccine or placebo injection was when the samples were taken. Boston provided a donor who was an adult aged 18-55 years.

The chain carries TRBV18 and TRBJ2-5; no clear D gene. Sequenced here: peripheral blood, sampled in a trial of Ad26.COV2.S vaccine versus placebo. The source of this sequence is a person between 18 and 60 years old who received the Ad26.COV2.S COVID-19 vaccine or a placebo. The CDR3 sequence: CASSPWNSMVPEETQYF. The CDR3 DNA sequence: TGTGCCAGCTCACCATGGAATTCCATGGTCCCGGAGGAGACCCAGTACTTC.